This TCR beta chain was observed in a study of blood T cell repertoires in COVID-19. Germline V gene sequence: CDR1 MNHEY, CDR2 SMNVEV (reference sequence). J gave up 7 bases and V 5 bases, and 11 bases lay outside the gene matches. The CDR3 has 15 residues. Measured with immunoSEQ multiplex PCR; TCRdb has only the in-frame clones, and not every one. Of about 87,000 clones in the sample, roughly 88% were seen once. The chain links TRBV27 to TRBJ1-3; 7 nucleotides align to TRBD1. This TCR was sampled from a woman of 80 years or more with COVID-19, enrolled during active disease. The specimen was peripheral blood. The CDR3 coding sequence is TGTGCCAGCAGTGCGAACAGGGGCCCGGGGAACACCATATATTTT. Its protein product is CASSANRGPGNTIYF.